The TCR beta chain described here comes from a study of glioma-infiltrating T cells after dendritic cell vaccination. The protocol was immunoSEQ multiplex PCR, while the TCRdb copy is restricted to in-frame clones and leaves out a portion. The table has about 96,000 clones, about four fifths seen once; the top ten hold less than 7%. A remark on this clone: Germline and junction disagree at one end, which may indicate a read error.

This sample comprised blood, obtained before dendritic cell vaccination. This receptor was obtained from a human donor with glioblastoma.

CDR3 DNA: TGTGCCAGCAGCTATATGGTACACAAGGAGCAGTTCTTC. Its translation is CASSYMVHKEQFF. V is TRBV7-3 and J is TRBJ2-1; D ambiguous. CDR3 length equals 13 residues. Germline CDR1 reads SGHTA; CDR2 reads FQGTGA.